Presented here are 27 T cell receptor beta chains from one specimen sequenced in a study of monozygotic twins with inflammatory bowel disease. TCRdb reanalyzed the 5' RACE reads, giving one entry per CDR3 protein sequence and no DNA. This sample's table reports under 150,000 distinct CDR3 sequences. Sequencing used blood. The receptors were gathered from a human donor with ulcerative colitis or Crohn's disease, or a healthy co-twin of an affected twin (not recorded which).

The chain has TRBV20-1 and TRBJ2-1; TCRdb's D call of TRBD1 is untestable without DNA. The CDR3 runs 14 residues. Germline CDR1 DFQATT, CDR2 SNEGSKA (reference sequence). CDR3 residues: CSAFLDRTNSPRAF.

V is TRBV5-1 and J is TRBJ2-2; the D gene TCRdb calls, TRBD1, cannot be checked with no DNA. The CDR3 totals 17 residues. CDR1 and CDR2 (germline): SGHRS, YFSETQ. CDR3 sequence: CASSPGQGAANTGELFF.

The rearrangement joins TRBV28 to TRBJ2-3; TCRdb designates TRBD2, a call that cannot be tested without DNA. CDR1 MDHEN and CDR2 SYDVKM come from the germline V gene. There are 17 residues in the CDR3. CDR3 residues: CASSPGTSGDRTDTQYF.

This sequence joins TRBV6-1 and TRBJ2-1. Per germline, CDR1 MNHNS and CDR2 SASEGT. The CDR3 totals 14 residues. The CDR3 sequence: CASSGAPSYNEQFF.

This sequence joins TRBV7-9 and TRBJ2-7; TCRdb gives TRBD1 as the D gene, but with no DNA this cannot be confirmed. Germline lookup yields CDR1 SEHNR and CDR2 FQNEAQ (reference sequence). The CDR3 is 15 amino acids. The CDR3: CASSLGEGGAREQYF.

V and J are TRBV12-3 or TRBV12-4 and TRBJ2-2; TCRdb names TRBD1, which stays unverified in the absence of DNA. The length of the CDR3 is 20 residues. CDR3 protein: CASTNTRGTGGLSNTGELFF.

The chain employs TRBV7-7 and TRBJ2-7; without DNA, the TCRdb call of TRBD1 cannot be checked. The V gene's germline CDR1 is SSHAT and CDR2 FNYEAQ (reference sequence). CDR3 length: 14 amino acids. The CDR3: CASSRDTSSYEQYF. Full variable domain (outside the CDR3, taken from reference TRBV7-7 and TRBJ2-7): GAGVSQSPRYKVTKRGQDVTLRCDPISSHATLYWYQQALGQGPEFLTYFNYEAQPDKSGLPSDRFSAERPEGSISTLTIQRTEQRDSAMYRCASSRDTSSYEQYFGPGTRLTVT.

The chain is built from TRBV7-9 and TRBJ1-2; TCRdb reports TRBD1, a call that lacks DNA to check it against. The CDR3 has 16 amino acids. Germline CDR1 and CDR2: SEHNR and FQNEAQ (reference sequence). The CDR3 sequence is CSSSSSVRQGRNGYTF.

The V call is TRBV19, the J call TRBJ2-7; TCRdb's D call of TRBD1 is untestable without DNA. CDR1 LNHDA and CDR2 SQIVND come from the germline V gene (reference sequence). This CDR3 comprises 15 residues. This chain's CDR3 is CASSNPGLGAYEQYF. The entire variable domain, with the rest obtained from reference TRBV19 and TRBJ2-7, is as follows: DGGITQSPKYLFRKEGQNVTLSCEQNLNHDAMYWYRQDPGQGLRLIYYSQIVNDFQKGDIAEGYSVSREKKESFPLTVTSAQKNPTAFYLCASSNPGLGAYEQYFGPGTRLTVT.

The chain's CDR3 is CASRRASPLNSPLHF. J is TRBJ1-6 and V is TRBV27. CDR3 length: 15 residues. The germline gives CDR1 MNHEY, CDR2 SMNVEV (reference sequence).

CDR3 region: CASSWAPERELFF. The rearrangement uses TRBV27 and TRBJ1-4. The CDR3 is made up of 13 amino acids. Germline V gives CDR1 MNHEY, CDR2 SMNVEV (reference sequence).

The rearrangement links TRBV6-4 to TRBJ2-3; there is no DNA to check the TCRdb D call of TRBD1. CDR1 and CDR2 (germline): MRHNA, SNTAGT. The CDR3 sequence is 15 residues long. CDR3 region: CASSPRGKGTDTQYF.

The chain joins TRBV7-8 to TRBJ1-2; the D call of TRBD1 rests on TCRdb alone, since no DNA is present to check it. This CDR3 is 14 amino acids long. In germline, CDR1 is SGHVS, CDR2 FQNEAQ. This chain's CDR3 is CASSPPPVRYGYTF.

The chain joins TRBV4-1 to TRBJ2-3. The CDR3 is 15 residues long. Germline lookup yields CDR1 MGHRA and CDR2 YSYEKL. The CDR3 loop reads CASSQSSTSTDTQYF.

The CDR3 loop is CASSMGQQETQYF. This rearrangement joins TRBV5-1 to TRBJ2-5; TCRdb's D gene call, TRBD1, goes unchecked for lack of DNA. The germline CDR1 and CDR2 sequences are SGHRS and YFSETQ. The CDR3 sequence is 13 residues long. The complete variable domain, with remaining parts taken from reference TRBV5-1 and TRBJ2-5, reads KAGVTQTPRYLIKTRGQQVTLSCSPISGHRSVSWYQQTPGQGLQFLFEYFSETQRNKGNFPGRFSGRQFSNSRSEMNVSTLELGDSALYLCASSMGQQETQYFGPGTRLLVL.

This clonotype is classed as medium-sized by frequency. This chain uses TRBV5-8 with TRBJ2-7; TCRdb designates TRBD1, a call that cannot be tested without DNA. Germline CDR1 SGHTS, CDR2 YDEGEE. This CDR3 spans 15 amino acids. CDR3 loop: CASSLMGTASYEQYF.

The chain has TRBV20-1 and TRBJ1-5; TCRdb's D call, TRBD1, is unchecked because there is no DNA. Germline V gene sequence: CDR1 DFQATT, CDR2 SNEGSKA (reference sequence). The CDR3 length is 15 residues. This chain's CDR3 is CSATLGQGGNQPQHF.

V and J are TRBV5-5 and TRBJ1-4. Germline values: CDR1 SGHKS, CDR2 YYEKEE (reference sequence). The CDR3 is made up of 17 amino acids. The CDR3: CASSHDEVWATNEKLFF.

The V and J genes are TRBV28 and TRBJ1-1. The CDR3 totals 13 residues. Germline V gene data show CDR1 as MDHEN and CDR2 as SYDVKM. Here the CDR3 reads CASSLVSEGEAFF.

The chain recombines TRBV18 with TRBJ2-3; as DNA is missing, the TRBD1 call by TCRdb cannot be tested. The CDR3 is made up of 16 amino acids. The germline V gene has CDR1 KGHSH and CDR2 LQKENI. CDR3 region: CASSPQGPPSTDTQYF.

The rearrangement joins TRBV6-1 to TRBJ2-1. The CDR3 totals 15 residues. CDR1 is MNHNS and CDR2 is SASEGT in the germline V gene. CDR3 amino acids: CASSEATRRYHEQFF.

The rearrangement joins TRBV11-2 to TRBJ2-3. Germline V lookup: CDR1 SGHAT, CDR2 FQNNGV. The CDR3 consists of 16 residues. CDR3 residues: CASSPRLAEPTDTQYF.

CDR3 loop: CSAEGARQGSTDTQYF. This chain links TRBV20-1 with TRBJ2-3; TCRdb's assignment of TRBD1 cannot be checked, as there is no DNA. The CDR3 consists of 16 residues. Germline V gene sequence: CDR1 DFQATT, CDR2 SNEGSKA (reference sequence).

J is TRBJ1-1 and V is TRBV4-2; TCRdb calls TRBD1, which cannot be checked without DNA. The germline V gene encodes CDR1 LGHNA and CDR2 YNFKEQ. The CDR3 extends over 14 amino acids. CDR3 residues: CASSQRDRDTEAFF.

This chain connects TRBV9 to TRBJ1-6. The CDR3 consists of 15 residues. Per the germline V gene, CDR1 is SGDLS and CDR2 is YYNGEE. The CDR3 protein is CASSVSTMGNSPLHF. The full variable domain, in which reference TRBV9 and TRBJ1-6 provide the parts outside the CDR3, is DSGVTQTPKHLITATGQRVTLRCSPRSGDLSVYWYQQSLDQGLQFLIQYYNGEERAKGNILERFSAQQFPDLHSELNLSSLELGDSALYFCASSVSTMGNSPLHFGNGTRLTVT.

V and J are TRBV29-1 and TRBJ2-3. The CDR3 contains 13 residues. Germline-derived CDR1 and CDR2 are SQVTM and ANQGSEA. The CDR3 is CSVGGASTDTQYF.

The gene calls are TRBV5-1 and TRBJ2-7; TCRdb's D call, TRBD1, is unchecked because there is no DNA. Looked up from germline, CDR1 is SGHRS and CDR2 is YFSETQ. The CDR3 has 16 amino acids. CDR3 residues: CASSPYRDRGQYEQYF.